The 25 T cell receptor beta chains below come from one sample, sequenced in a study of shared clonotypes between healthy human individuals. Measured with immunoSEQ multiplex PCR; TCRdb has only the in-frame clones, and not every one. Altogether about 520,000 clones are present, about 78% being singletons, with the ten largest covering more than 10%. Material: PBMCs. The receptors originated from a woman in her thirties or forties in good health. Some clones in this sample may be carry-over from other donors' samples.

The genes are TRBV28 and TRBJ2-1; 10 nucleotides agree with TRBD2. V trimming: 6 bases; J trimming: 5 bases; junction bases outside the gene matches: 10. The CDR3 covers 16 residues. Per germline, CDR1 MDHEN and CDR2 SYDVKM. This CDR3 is CASSAWRTSGNNEQFF. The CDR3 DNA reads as TGTGCCAGCAGCGCGTGGAGGACTAGCGGCAACAATGAGCAGTTCTTC.

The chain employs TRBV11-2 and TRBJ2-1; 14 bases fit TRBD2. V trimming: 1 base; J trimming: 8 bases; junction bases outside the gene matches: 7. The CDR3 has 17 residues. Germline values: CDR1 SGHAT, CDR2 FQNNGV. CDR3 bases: TGTGCCAGCAGCTTAGCCGGGACTAGCGGGAGTATCTATGAGCAGTTCTTC. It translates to CASSLAGTSGSIYEQFF.

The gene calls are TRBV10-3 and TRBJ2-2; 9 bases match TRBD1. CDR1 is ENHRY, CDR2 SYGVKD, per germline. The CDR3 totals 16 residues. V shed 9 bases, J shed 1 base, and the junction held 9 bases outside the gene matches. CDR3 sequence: CAIATRDRVNTGELFF. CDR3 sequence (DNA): TGTGCCATTGCGACCCGGGACAGGGTGAACACCGGGGAGCTGTTTTTT.

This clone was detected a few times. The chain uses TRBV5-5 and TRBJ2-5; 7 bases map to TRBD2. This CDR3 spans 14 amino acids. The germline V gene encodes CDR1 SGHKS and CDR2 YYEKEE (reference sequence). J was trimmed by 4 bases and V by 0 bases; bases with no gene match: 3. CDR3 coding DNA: TGTGCCAGCAGCTTGGTAGCGGGCCTAGAGACCCAGTACTTC. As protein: CASSLVAGLETQYF. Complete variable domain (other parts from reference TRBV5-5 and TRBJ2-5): DAGVTQSPTHLIKTRGQQVTLRCSPISGHKSVSWYQQVLGQGPQFIFQYYEKEERGRGNFPDRFSARQFPNYSSELNVNALLLGDSALYLCASSLVAGLETQYFGPGTRLLVL.

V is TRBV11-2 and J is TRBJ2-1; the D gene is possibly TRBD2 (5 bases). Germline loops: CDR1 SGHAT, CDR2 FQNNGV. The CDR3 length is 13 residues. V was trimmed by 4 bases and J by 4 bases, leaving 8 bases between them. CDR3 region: CASSSGGYNEQFF. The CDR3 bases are TGTGCCAGCAGCTCGGGCGGGTACAATGAGCAGTTCTTC.

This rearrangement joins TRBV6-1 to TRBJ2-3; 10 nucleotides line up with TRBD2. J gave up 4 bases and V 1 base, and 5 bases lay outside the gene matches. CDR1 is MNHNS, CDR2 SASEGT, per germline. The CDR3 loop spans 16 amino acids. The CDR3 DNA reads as TGTGCCAGCAGTGAAGGGCTAGCGGGAGTTCCAGATACGCAGTATTTT. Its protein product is CASSEGLAGVPDTQYF.

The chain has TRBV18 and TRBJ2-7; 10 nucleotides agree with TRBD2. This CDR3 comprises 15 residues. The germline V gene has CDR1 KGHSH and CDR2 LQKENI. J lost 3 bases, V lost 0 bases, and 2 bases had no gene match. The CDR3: CASSPPTSGYYEQYF. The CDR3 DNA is TGTGCCAGCTCACCACCGACTAGCGGGTACTACGAGCAGTACTTC.

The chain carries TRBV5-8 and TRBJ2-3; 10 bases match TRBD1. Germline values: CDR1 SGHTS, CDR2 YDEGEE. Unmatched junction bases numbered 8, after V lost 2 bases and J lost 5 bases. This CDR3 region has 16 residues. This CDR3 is CASSFGGTGDGDTQYF. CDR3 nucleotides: TGTGCCAGCAGCTTTGGTGGGACAGGGGATGGAGATACGCAGTATTTT.

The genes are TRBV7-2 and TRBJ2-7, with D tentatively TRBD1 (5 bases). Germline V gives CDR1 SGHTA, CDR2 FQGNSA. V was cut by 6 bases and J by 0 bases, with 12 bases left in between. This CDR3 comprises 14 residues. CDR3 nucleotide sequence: TGTGCCAGCAGGGCACAGGCGAGCTCCTACGAGCAGTACTTC. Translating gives CASRAQASSYEQYF. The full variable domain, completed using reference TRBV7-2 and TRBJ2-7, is GAGVSQSPSNKVTEKGKDVELRCDPISGHTALYWYRQSLGQGLEFLIYFQGNSAPDKSGLPSDRFSAERTGGSVSTLTIQRTQQEDSAVYLCASRAQASSYEQYFGPGTRLTVT.

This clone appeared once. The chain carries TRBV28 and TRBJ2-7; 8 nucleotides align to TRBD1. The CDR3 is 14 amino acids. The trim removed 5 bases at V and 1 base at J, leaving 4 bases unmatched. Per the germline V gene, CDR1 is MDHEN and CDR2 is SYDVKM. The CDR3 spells CASSPRTGSYEQYF. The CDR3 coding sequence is TGTGCCAGCAGTCCACGGACAGGGTCCTACGAGCAGTACTTC.

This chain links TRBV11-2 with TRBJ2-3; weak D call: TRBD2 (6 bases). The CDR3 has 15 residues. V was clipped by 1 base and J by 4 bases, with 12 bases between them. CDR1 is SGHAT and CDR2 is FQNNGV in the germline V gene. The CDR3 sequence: CASSLGGRWADTQYF. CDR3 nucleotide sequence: TGTGCCAGCAGCTTAGGAGGGAGGTGGGCAGATACGCAGTATTTT. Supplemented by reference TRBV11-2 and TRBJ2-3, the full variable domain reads EAGVAQSPRYKIIEKRQSVAFWCNPISGHATLYWYQQILGQGPKLLIQFQNNGVVDDSQLPKDRFSAERLKGVDSTLKIQPAKLEDSAVYLCASSLGGRWADTQYFGPGTRLTVL.

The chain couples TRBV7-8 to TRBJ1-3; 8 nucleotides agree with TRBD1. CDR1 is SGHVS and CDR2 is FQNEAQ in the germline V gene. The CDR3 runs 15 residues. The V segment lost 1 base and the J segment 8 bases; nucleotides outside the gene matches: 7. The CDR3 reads CASSLVSRGQDTIYF. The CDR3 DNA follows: TGTGCCAGCAGCTTAGTATCCAGGGGGCAGGACACCATATATTTT.

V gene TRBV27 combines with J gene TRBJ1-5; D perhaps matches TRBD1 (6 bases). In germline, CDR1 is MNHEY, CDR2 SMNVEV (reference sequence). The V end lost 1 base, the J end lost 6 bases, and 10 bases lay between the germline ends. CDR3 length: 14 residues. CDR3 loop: CASSLYGGVQPQHF. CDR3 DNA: TGTGCCAGCAGTTTATACGGGGGCGTTCAGCCCCAGCATTTT.

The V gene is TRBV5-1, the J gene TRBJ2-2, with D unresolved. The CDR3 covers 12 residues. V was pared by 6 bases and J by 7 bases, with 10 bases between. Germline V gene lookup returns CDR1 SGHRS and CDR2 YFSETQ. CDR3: CASTLEGGELFF. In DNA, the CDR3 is TGCGCCAGCACCCTCGAAGGCGGGGAGCTGTTTTTT. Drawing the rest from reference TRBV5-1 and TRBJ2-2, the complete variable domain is KAGVTQTPRYLIKTRGQQVTLSCSPISGHRSVSWYQQTPGQGLQFLFEYFSETQRNKGNFPGRFSGRQFSNSRSEMNVSTLELGDSALYLCASTLEGGELFFGEGSRLTVL.

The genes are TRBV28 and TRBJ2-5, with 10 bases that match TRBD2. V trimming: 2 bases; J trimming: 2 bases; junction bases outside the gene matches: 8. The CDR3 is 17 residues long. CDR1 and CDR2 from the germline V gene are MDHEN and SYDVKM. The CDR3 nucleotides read TGTGCCAGCAGTTTACCGTCCACTAGCGGGGCACAAGAGACCCAGTACTTC. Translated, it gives CASSLPSTSGAQETQYF.

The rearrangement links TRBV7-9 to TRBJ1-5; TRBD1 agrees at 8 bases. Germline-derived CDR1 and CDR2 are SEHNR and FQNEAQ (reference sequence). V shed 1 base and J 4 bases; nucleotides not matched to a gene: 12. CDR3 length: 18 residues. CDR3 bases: TGTGCCAGCAGCTTAGTAGGGTCGGGACAGGACTTGAATCAGCCCCAGCATTTT. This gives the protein CASSLVGSGQDLNQPQHF. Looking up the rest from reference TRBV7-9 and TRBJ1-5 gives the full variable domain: DTGVSQNPRHKITKRGQNVTFRCDPISEHNRLYWYRQTLGQGPEFLTYFQNEAQLEKSRLLSDRFSAERPKGSFSTLEIQRTEQGDSAMYLCASSLVGSGQDLNQPQHFGDGTRLSIL.

The CDR3 DNA reads as TGCAGCGTGGAACCCGTGGCCGGGGAGCTGTTTTTT. It encodes CSVEPVAGELFF. This chain links TRBV29-1 with TRBJ2-2; no firm D call. Trimming removed 6 bases from V and 6 bases from J, with 11 bases in between. The CDR3 loop spans 12 amino acids. Looked up from germline, CDR1 is SQVTM and CDR2 is ANQGSEA.

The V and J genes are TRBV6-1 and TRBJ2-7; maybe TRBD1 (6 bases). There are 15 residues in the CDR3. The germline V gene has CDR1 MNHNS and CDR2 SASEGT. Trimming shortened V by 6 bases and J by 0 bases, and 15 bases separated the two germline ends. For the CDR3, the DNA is TGTGCCAGCAGCCAAGACAGGCAGAGCTCCTACGAGCAGTACTTC. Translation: CASSQDRQSSYEQYF.

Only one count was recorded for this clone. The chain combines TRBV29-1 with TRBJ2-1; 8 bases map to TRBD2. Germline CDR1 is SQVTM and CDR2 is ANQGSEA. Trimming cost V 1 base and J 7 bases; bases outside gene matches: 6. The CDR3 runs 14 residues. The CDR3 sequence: CSVEARLAGNEQFF. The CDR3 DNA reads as TGCAGCGTTGAAGCGAGATTAGCGGGGAATGAGCAGTTCTTC.

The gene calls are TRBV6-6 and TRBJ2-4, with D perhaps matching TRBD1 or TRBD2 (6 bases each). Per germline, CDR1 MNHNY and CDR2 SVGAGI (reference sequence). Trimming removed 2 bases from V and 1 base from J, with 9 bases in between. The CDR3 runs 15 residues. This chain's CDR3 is CASSYQGGAKNIQYF. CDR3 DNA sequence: TGTGCCAGCAGTTACCAAGGGGGGGCCAAAAACATTCAGTACTTC.

The CDR3 loop is CASQRIPYNEQFF. CDR3 coding DNA: TGTGCCAGCCAGAGGATTCCATACAATGAGCAGTTCTTC. This chain uses TRBV7-2 with TRBJ2-1; unclear D gene. Trimming took 8 bases from V and 4 from J, leaving 12 bases between them. The CDR3 totals 13 residues. Germline CDR1 is SGHTA and CDR2 is FQGNSA.

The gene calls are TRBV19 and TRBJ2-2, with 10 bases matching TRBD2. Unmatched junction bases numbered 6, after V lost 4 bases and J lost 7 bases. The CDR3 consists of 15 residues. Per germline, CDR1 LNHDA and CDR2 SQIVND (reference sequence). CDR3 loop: CASSTGTSVGGELFF. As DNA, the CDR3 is TGTGCCAGTAGTACCGGGACTAGCGTTGGCGGGGAGCTGTTTTTT.

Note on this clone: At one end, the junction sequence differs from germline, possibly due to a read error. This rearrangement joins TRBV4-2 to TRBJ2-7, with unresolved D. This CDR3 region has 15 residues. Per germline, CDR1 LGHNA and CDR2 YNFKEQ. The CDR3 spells CASSQDVAHSYGQYF. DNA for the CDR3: TGTGCCAGCAGCCAAGACGTGGCACACTCCTACGGGCAGTACTTC.

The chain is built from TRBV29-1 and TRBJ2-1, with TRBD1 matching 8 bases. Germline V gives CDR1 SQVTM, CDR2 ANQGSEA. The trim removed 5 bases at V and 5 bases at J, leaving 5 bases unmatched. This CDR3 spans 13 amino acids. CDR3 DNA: TGCAGCGTTCCCAGGGGGCTTAACAATGAGCAGTTCTTC. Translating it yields CSVPRGLNNEQFF.

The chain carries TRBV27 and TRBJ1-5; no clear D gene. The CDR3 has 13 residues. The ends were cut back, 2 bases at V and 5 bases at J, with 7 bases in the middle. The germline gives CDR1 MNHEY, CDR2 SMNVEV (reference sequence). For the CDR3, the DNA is TGTGCCAGCAGTTTAACGGAGTATCAGCCCCAGCATTTT. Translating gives CASSLTEYQPQHF.